Included here is one T cell receptor (beta chain) sequence, with context. What it binds is not known. This record comes from a study of cytomegalovirus exposure and HLA in healthy donors. Study at large: Researchers previously reported finding fewer than 120 million unique TCR beta sequences from 170 million or so T cells.

Germline V gives CDR1 SQVTM, CDR2 ANQGSEA. Deletions cut 6 bases from V and 6 bases from J, with 14 bases between. The CDR3 length is 12 residues. Points from the study as a whole: Most TCR beta V segments were productive about 87% or about 30% of the time in an earlier analysis. On later analysis, the bulk of CMV-associated TCR beta chains appeared to be HLA-restricted. TCR beta sequences reportedly predicted most subjects' HLA-A and HLA-B alleles accurately.

PCR employed 60 Vbeta and 13 Jbeta primers. TCRdb's table, derived via immunoSEQ multiplex PCR, lists solely in-frame clones and lacks some. This table holds around 180,000 clones, roughly 70% found once. The receptor's source is a girl aged 5-17 years in good health and CMV-seronegative. The specimen sequenced was PBMCs. The chain is built from TRBV29-1 and TRBJ1-2; tentative D call: TRBD1 (6 bases). The CDR3 region is CSVQGLLDGYTF. The CDR3 bases are TGCAGCGTCCAGGGGCTCCTTGATGGCTACACCTTC. Full variable domain (outside the CDR3, taken from reference TRBV29-1 and TRBJ1-2): SAVISQKPSRDICQRGTSLTIQCQVDSQVTMMFWYRQQPGQSLTLIATANQGSEATYESGFVIDKFPISRPNLTFSTLTVSNMSPEDSSIYLCSVQGLLDGYTFGSGTRLTVV.